This passage covers 17 T cell receptor beta chains from one sample sequenced in a study of cytomegalovirus exposure and HLA in healthy donors. Some clones are missing from TCRdb's copy, which holds only in-frame ones; the method was immunoSEQ multiplex PCR. The repertoire holds nearly 80,000 clones, with over 85% as singletons. Sequences were obtained from PBMCs. Source of these receptors: a woman aged 25 to 39 in good health and CMV-seronegative.

The gene calls are TRBV27 and TRBJ1-4; 10 nucleotides match TRBD1. Trimming cost V 9 bases and J 8 bases; bases outside gene matches: 12. CDR1 is MNHEY and CDR2 is SMNVEV in the germline V gene (reference sequence). This CDR3 contains 15 residues. Here the CDR3 reads CASRDRGATGEKLFF. CDR3 nucleotides: TGTGCCAGTCGGGACAGGGGCGCTACAGGGGAAAAACTGTTTTTT.

The chain uses TRBV7-2 and TRBJ1-1; 8 bases map to TRBD1. The V and J ends lost 3 bases and 5 bases, in that order; junction bases with no gene match: 14. Germline CDR1 SGHTA, CDR2 FQGNSA. The CDR3 is 17 amino acids. DNA of the CDR3: TGTGCCAGCAGCTTGTACGGGGAGGACAGGGCGGAAACTGAAGCTTTCTTT. It encodes CASSLYGEDRAETEAFF.

The chain couples TRBV6-1 to TRBJ2-1; 7 bases fit TRBD2. Germline-derived CDR1 and CDR2 are MNHNS and SASEGT. Losses at the gene ends were 0 bases for V and 1 base for J; bases not matched to a gene: 9. The CDR3 runs 18 residues. CDR3 region: CASSEAELAVLSYNEQFF. The CDR3 DNA sequence: TGTGCCAGCAGTGAAGCTGAGCTAGCGGTCCTTTCCTACAATGAGCAGTTCTTC.

The chain links TRBV28 to TRBJ1-1; no clear D gene. The V and J ends lost 5 bases and 8 bases respectively, with 15 bases between them. Germline CDR1 and CDR2: MDHEN and SYDVKM. CDR3 length equals 13 residues. CDR3 sequence (DNA): TGTGCCAGCAGTCCGGGGTTTCGGCCGGAAGCTTTCTTT. Residues: CASSPGFRPEAFF.

CDR3 nucleotide sequence: TGTGCCAGTATAAGGACAGGGGCCGGAGAAGCTTTCTTT. Translated: CASIRTGAGEAFF. V usage is TRBV19 and J usage is TRBJ1-1; 9 bases are shared with TRBD1. V lost 7 bases to trimming and J lost 8 bases; unmatched junction nucleotides: 8. Germline assignment: CDR1 LNHDA and CDR2 SQIVND (reference sequence). The CDR3 spans 13 residues.

A single count supports this clone. This rearrangement joins TRBV29-1 to TRBJ1-1, with a weak D call TRBD1 (6 bases). The CDR3 length is 12 residues. From germline, CDR1 is SQVTM and CDR2 ANQGSEA. V lost 6 bases, J lost 6 bases, and 14 bases lay in between. The CDR3 region is CSVTDSAPEAFF. In DNA, the CDR3 is TGCAGCGTGACGGACAGCGCCCCTGAAGCTTTCTTT.

The chain has TRBV7-9 and TRBJ2-1, with D possibly matching TRBD2 (5 bases). From germline, CDR1 is SEHNR and CDR2 FQNEAQ (reference sequence). This CDR3 is 13 amino acids long. With 0 bases removed from V and 9 bases from J, the gap between germline ends came to 9 bases. CDR3: CASSLAGVPEQFF. The CDR3 DNA reads TGTGCCAGCAGCTTAGCCGGGGTTCCTGAGCAGTTCTTC.

V is TRBV6-5 and J is TRBJ2-3; D remains unclear. The CDR3 spans 13 residues. Germline loops: CDR1 MNHEY, CDR2 SVGAGI. V lost 6 bases to trimming and J lost 2 bases, with 9 bases between them. The CDR3 nucleotides read TGTGCCAGCAGAAGCCGCAACACAGATACGCAGTATTTT. Amino acid sequence: CASRSRNTDTQYF.

The rearrangement links TRBV5-8 to TRBJ2-3, with 15 bases lining up with TRBD2. CDR3 length: 18 residues. V lost 2 bases, J lost 1 base, and 5 bases stayed unmatched. Looked up from germline, CDR1 is SGHTS and CDR2 is YDEGEE. The CDR3: CASSFGLAGGMGTDTQYF. CDR3 bases: TGTGCCAGCAGCTTCGGACTAGCGGGAGGGATGGGCACAGATACGCAGTATTTT.

The V and J genes are TRBV6-6 and TRBJ1-1; perhaps TRBD1 as D (5 bases). The V gene's germline CDR1 is MNHNY and CDR2 SVGAGI (reference sequence). This CDR3 has 13 amino acids. V lost 2 bases and J 1 base, leaving 5 bases between the germline ends. For the CDR3, the DNA is TGTGCCAGCAGTTACGGACAGAACACTGAAGCTTTCTTT. Protein product: CASSYGQNTEAFF.

This clone showed up just once. V usage is TRBV15 and J usage is TRBJ2-2; tentatively, D is TRBD1 (6 bases). Germline V gene sequence: CDR1 LNHNV, CDR2 YYDKDF (reference sequence). This CDR3 region has 17 residues. V lost 1 base, J lost 9 bases, and 21 bases lay in between. The CDR3 loop reads CATSRGRQALLARELFF. Written as DNA, the CDR3 is TGTGCCACCAGCAGAGGGAGACAGGCCCTACTGGCCCGGGAGCTGTTTTTT.

This chain joins TRBV28 and TRBJ2-6, with 7 bases matching TRBD1. Germline loops: CDR1 MDHEN, CDR2 SYDVKM. Trimming cost V 10 bases and J 2 bases; bases outside gene matches: 8. The CDR3 is 15 amino acids. The CDR3 region is CATGGERPGANVLTF. The CDR3 nucleotides read TGTGCCACAGGGGGTGAACGACCTGGGGCCAACGTCCTGACTTTC.

The DNA of the CDR3 is TGCGCCAGCAGGCTAGCGGGAGGTGACACCGGGGAGCTGTTTTTT. As protein: CASRLAGGDTGELFF. This sequence joins TRBV4-1 and TRBJ2-2; 11 bases match TRBD2. CDR3 length equals 15 residues. Germline CDR1 and CDR2: MGHRA and YSYEKL. J gave up 3 bases and V 6 bases, and 3 bases lay outside the gene matches.

V and J are TRBV30 and TRBJ1-2; D call uncertain. The CDR3 runs to 16 residues. Per the germline V gene, CDR1 is GTSNPN and CDR2 is SVGIG (reference sequence). V lost 2 bases and J lost 4, with 20 bases in between. In nucleotides, the CDR3 is TGTGCCTGGAGTTCCCAAATCTTGGTACGGGGCTATGGCTACACCTTC. Its protein product is CAWSSQILVRGYGYTF.

The genes are TRBV4-1 and TRBJ1-1, with TRBD1 identical over 8 bases. CDR1 and CDR2 from the germline V gene are MGHRA and YSYEKL. This CDR3 spans 18 amino acids. Losses at the gene ends were 0 bases for V and 1 base for J; bases not matched to a gene: 10. CDR3 amino acids: CASSQESRTGMGNTEAFF. CDR3 nucleotides: TGCGCCAGCAGCCAAGAGTCAAGGACAGGGATGGGGAACACTGAAGCTTTCTTT.

This clone was observed once. The V gene is TRBV7-2, the J gene TRBJ1-4; 10 positions match TRBD1. CDR3 length: 16 residues. The V gene end was trimmed by 5 bases and the J gene end by 8 bases; junction bases not matched to a gene: 11. The germline V gene has CDR1 SGHTA and CDR2 FQGNSA. The CDR3 region has the DNA TGTGCCAGCAGCCTACCCACGGGACAGGGGCGAGAAAAACTGTTTTTT. Translating it yields CASSLPTGQGREKLFF.

The J gene is TRBJ1-2, the V gene TRBV5-4; 8 nucleotides agree with TRBD1. V was pared by 6 bases and J by 0 bases, with 10 bases of the junction left unmatched. Germline CDR1 is SGHNT and CDR2 is YYREEE (reference sequence). The CDR3 spans 16 residues. This CDR3 is CASTRQGSIPNYGYTF. The CDR3 bases are TGTGCCAGCACCCGACAGGGGTCAATTCCTAACTATGGCTACACCTTC.